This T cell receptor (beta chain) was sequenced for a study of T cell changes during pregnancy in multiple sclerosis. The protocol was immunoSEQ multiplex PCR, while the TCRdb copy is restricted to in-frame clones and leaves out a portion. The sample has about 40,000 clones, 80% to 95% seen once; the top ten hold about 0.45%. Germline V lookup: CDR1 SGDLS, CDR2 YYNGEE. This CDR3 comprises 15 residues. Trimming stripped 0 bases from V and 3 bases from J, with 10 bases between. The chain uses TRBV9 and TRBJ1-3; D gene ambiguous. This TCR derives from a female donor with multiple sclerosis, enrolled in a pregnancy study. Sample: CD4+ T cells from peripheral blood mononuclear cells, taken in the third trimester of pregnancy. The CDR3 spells CASSVGAGGGNTIYF. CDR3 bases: TGTGCCAGCAGCGTAGGAGCGGGAGGTGGAAACACCATATATTTT.